The 2 T cell receptor beta chains below come from one sample, sequenced in a study of blood T cell repertoires in COVID-19. Using immunoSEQ multiplex PCR, the repertoire was profiled, and TCRdb retains in-frame clones only, with some absent. The sample consists of approximately 290,000 clones, approximately 86% of them appearing once. Material: peripheral blood. The receptors here all came from a man younger than 35 with active or convalescent COVID-19.

The chain joins TRBV19 to TRBJ1-6; D is ambiguous. V was cut by 5 bases and J by 5 bases, with 7 bases left in between. The germline CDR1 and CDR2 sequences are LNHDA and SQIVND (reference sequence). This CDR3 region has 13 residues. This CDR3 is CASSRRNNSPLHF. CDR3 DNA sequence: TGTGCCAGTAGTCGGAGAAATAATTCACCCCTCCACTTT.

The chain has TRBV3-1 (or the pseudogene TRBV3-2) and TRBJ1-5; tentative D call: TRBD1 (5 bases). The CDR3 runs 15 residues. Germline assignment: CDR1 LGHDT and CDR2 YNNKEL (reference sequence). V lost 2 bases, J lost 6 bases, and 14 bases lay in between. The CDR3, as DNA: TGTGCCAGCAGCCAATTCATGGGGGGGGGTCAGCCCCAGCATTTT. Protein sequence: CASSQFMGGGQPQHF.